This T cell receptor beta chain was found in a study of cytotoxic CD8 clonotypes in ibrutinib-treated CLL. In the study overall: Mean per-sample yields comprised around 230,000 productive templates and tens of thousands of productive rearrangements. Study outcomes and limitations: T-cell clonality at baseline went above that of age-matched healthy donors and rose and fell with circulating CD8+ T-cell counts.

Germline V gene lookup returns CDR1 SGHTA and CDR2 FQGNSA. The CDR3 length is 12 residues. Trimming left V 2 bases short and J 5 bases short, with 5 bases between. Some clones are missing from TCRdb's copy, which holds only in-frame ones; the method was immunoSEQ multiplex PCR. Here the sample spans about 130,000 clones, under 90% being singletons. A remark on this clone: The antigen is undetermined.

The sequence came from a human donor with chronic lymphocytic leukemia. The rearrangement joins TRBV7-2 to TRBJ2-3, with D uncertain. Here the sequenced sample was PBMCs, taken after 24 months of ibrutinib treatment. The CDR3 loop reads CASSLMGDTQYF. CDR3 sequence (DNA): TGTGCCAGCAGCTTAATGGGAGATACGCAGTATTTT. Supplemented by reference TRBV7-2 and TRBJ2-3, the full variable domain reads GAGVSQSPSNKVTEKGKDVELRCDPISGHTALYWYRQSLGQGLEFLIYFQGNSAPDKSGLPSDRFSAERTGGSVSTLTIQRTQQEDSAVYLCASSLMGDTQYFGPGTRLTVL.